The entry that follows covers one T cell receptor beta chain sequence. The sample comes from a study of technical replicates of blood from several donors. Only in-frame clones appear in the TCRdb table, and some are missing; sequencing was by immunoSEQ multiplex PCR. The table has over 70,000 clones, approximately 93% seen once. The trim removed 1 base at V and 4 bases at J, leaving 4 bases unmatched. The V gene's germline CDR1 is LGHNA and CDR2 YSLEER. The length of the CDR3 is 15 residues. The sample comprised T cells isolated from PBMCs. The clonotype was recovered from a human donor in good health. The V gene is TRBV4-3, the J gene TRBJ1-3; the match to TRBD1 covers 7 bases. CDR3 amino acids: CASSQVDRDGNTIYF. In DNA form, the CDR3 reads TGCGCCAGCAGCCAAGTCGACAGGGACGGAAACACCATATATTTT.